A single sample gave rise to the 21 T cell receptor beta chains below, sequenced in a study of patients and donors after allogeneic stem cell transplantation. TCRdb passed the RT-PCR reads through MiXCR, listing each CDR3 protein once. Of roughly 880,000 distinct CDR3 sequences in the sample, approximately 19% are singletons; the top ten hold around 6%. The sequencing input was blood, either unsorted or a sorted T cell fraction (not recorded which). These TCRs come from a human donor who was either an allogeneic HSCT recipient or a stem cell or donor lymphocyte infusion donor (not recorded which). It is not recorded whose cells these are; they may come from a transplant donor.

The chain recombines TRBV4-1 with TRBJ2-7; the match to TRBD2 covers 9 bases. V was clipped by 1 base and J by 2 bases; unmatched bases: 9. Germline CDR1 and CDR2: MGHRA and YSYEKL. The CDR3 sequence is 17 residues long. This chain's CDR3 is CASSQGLSGGPTYEQYF. The CDR3 bases are TGCGCCAGCAGCCAAGGCCTTAGCGGGGGACCAACCTACGAGCAGTACTTC.

The chain has TRBV27 and TRBJ2-6; D may be TRBD1 or TRBD2 (5 bases each). The CDR3 has 17 residues. The germline V gene has CDR1 MNHEY and CDR2 SMNVEV (reference sequence). V lost 2 bases and J 0 bases, leaving 11 bases between the germline ends. This chain's CDR3 is CASSLIPGPSGANVLTF. The CDR3 DNA reads as TGTGCCAGCAGTTTAATCCCGGGGCCCTCTGGGGCCAACGTCCTGACTTTC.

This clonotype was seen a handful of times. V usage is TRBV4-2 and J usage is TRBJ1-2; no clear D. Trimming took off 2 bases at V and 8 bases at J, with 9 bases between the two ends. CDR1 LGHNA and CDR2 YNFKEQ come from the germline V gene. This CDR3 is 12 amino acids long. CDR3 protein: CASSQPFVGYTF. In DNA form, the CDR3 reads TGTGCCAGCAGCCAACCATTCGTAGGCTACACCTTC.

The chain recombines TRBV5-1 with TRBJ2-3; TRBD1 matches 8 bases. This CDR3 contains 17 residues. Germline CDR1 and CDR2: SGHRS and YFSETQ. J was trimmed by 1 base and V by 6 bases; bases with no gene match: 13. The chain's CDR3 is CASTPRRQGARTDTQYF. The CDR3 region has the DNA TGCGCCAGCACCCCGCGAAGGCAGGGGGCTCGCACAGATACGCAGTATTTT.

This clonotype came up a few times. The J gene is TRBJ1-2, the V gene TRBV12-3 or TRBV12-4; TRBD1 aligns across 9 bases. The CDR3 sequence is 15 residues long. Germline trimming cut 4 bases from V and 3 bases from J; bases unmatched to any gene: 6. The DNA of the CDR3 is TGTGCCAGCAGTTCCCCGGGACAGGGCGACTATGGCTACACCTTC. It yields the protein CASSSPGQGDYGYTF.

This clonotype was counted only a few times. This chain links TRBV5-1 with TRBJ2-5; a possible D gene is TRBD1 (6 bases). The germline CDR1 and CDR2 sequences are SGHRS and YFSETQ. V was trimmed by 3 bases and J by 4 bases, leaving 13 bases between them. This CDR3 contains 14 residues. In nucleotides, the CDR3 is TGCGCCAGCAGCTCGCTACAGGGTGTAGAGACCCAGTACTTC. It codes for CASSSLQGVETQYF.

The CDR3 is CASSKESYSASSTEAFF. CDR3 DNA: TGTGCCAGCAGTAAAGAGAGTTACAGCGCGTCGTCCACTGAAGCTTTCTTT. The V gene is TRBV5-5, the J gene TRBJ1-1; D gene ambiguous. The CDR3 totals 17 residues. Germline CDR1 is SGHKS and CDR2 is YYEKEE (reference sequence). Trimming removed 5 bases at V and 4 bases at J, with 24 bases between.

This clonotype has a handful of counts. The chain has TRBV5-1 and TRBJ1-1, with unresolved D. V lost 1 base and J lost 1, with 8 bases in between. This CDR3 has 14 residues. The germline V gene encodes CDR1 SGHRS and CDR2 YFSETQ. CDR3 nucleotides: TGCGCCAGCAGCTTGTCAGTAGGGAACACTGAAGCTTTCTTT. This codes for CASSLSVGNTEAFF.

This clonotype was seen a handful of times. In DNA form, the CDR3 reads TGTGCCAGCAGTTCACAGTCTGAAGCTTTCTTT. Its protein is CASSSQSEAFF. The genes are TRBV6-2 or TRBV6-3 and TRBJ1-1; D is undetermined. Per the germline V gene, CDR1 is MNHEY and CDR2 is SVGEGT. Trimming removed 4 bases at V and 6 bases at J, with 6 bases between. The CDR3 loop spans 11 amino acids.

The rearrangement links TRBV5-1 to TRBJ2-1, with 11 bases aligning to TRBD2. This CDR3 has 17 amino acids. Per germline, CDR1 SGHRS and CDR2 YFSETQ. The J segment lost 8 bases and the V segment lost 3 bases, leaving 13 bases of the junction unmatched. CDR3 nucleotides: TGCGCCAGCAGCTATGGACTAGCGGGCCCATGGATAGATGAGCAGTTCTTC. This encodes CASSYGLAGPWIDEQFF. Supplemented by reference TRBV5-1 and TRBJ2-1, the full variable domain reads KAGVTQTPRYLIKTRGQQVTLSCSPISGHRSVSWYQQTPGQGLQFLFEYFSETQRNKGNFPGRFSGRQFSNSRSEMNVSTLELGDSALYLCASSYGLAGPWIDEQFFGPGTRLTVL.

The chain recombines TRBV6-2 or TRBV6-3 with TRBJ2-1; D is possibly TRBD1 or TRBD2 (5 bases each). Per germline, CDR1 MNHEY and CDR2 SVGEGT. This CDR3 comprises 13 residues. V gave up 2 bases and J gave up 13 bases, with 15 bases separating them. CDR3 residues: CASSYPRGVRQFF. DNA for the CDR3: TGTGCCAGCAGTTACCCTAGAGGGGTCCGACAGTTCTTC.

This clonotype was observed a few times. V usage is TRBV12-3 or TRBV12-4 and J usage is TRBJ1-1; D unresolved. Trimming removed 10 bases from V and 5 bases from J, with 11 bases in between. The CDR3 runs 11 residues. The CDR3 reads CATSSVTEAFF. CDR3 DNA: TGTGCCACCTCCTCCGTGACTGAAGCTTTCTTT.

This clonotype was seen only a few times. V is TRBV11-2 and J is TRBJ1-6; TRBD1 matches 8 bases. This CDR3 is built from 18 residues. With 2 bases clipped from V and 8 bases from J, the junction kept 14 bases outside the gene matches. Germline lookup yields CDR1 SGHAT and CDR2 FQNNGV. The CDR3 DNA is TGTGCCAGCAGCTTATACCAGGGGACGGGACAGGACGATTCACCCCTCCACTTT. Its translation: CASSLYQGTGQDDSPLHF.

The chain uses TRBV12-3 or TRBV12-4 and TRBJ2-1, with 8 positions matching TRBD2. Trimming cost V 5 bases and J 9 bases; bases outside gene matches: 6. The CDR3 loop spans 13 amino acids. The CDR3 reads CASSVGTSSEQFF. The CDR3 region has the DNA TGTGCCAGCAGTGTCGGGACTAGTAGTGAGCAGTTCTTC.

The V and J genes are TRBV5-6 and TRBJ2-7; 10 bases are shared with TRBD2. The CDR3 is made up of 15 amino acids. CDR1 and CDR2 (germline): SGHDT, YYEEEE. J was trimmed by 6 bases and V by 3 bases; bases with no gene match: 9. The CDR3 spells CASSSQLAGYGEQYF. The CDR3 DNA reads TGTGCCAGCAGCTCCCAACTAGCGGGGTACGGCGAGCAGTACTTC.

This chain links TRBV6-1 with TRBJ1-4; 10 bases match TRBD1. The germline V gene encodes CDR1 MNHNS and CDR2 SASEGT. The trim removed 4 bases at V and 3 bases at J, leaving 2 bases unmatched. The CDR3 has 15 residues. Here the CDR3 DNA reads TGTGCCAGCAGTGGACAGGGGGCGGCTAATGAAAAACTGTTTTTT. This codes for CASSGQGAANEKLFF.

In this sample, this clonotype turned up a few times. The chain couples TRBV7-3 to TRBJ2-5; D gene unclear. The CDR3 covers 15 residues. The germline V gene encodes CDR1 SGHTA and CDR2 FQGTGA. V was clipped by 2 bases and J by 3 bases, with 13 bases between them. CDR3 in amino acids: CASSLQGRPEETQYF. CDR3 sequence (DNA): TGTGCCAGCAGCTTACAAGGGCGGCCTGAAGAGACCCAGTACTTC.

The chain is built from TRBV20-1 and TRBJ1-1; D remains unclear. Germline V gives CDR1 DFQATT, CDR2 SNEGSKA (reference sequence). The germline V and J ends were trimmed by 3 bases and 4 bases, with 12 bases remaining between them. The CDR3 consists of 13 residues. The CDR3 DNA follows: TGCAGTGCTAGGCGTTTTGACGGCACTGAAGCTTTCTTT. It yields the protein CSARRFDGTEAFF.

This clonotype was seen repeatedly, ten times or more. J is TRBJ1-1 and V is TRBV12-3 or TRBV12-4; D is unresolved. V lost 2 bases to trimming and J lost 5 bases, with 6 bases between them. The CDR3 contains 12 residues. CDR3 nucleotide sequence: TGTGCCAGCAGTTTAAGGGAAACTGAAGCTTTCTTT. It encodes CASSLRETEAFF.

This clonotype was observed at least ten times. V usage is TRBV5-1 and J usage is TRBJ2-3, with TRBD2 matching 10 bases. CDR1 and CDR2 (germline): SGHRS, YFSETQ. The CDR3 runs 21 residues. V gave up 0 bases and J gave up 0 bases; unmatched junction bases: 16. DNA for the CDR3: TGCGCCAGCAGCTTGGAATGGACGAGGCCAGCGGGAGGGACGAGCACAGATACGCAGTATTTT. Amino acids: CASSLEWTRPAGGTSTDTQYF.

This clonotype was found many times. V usage is TRBV12-3 or TRBV12-4 and J usage is TRBJ2-7; 11 bases align to TRBD1. The CDR3 runs 15 residues. With 0 bases clipped from V and 6 bases from J, the junction kept 4 bases outside the gene matches. CDR3 nucleotides: TGTGCCAGCAGTTTAGCGGGACAGGGGGTAGGCGAGCAGTACTTC. Its translation: CASSLAGQGVGEQYF.